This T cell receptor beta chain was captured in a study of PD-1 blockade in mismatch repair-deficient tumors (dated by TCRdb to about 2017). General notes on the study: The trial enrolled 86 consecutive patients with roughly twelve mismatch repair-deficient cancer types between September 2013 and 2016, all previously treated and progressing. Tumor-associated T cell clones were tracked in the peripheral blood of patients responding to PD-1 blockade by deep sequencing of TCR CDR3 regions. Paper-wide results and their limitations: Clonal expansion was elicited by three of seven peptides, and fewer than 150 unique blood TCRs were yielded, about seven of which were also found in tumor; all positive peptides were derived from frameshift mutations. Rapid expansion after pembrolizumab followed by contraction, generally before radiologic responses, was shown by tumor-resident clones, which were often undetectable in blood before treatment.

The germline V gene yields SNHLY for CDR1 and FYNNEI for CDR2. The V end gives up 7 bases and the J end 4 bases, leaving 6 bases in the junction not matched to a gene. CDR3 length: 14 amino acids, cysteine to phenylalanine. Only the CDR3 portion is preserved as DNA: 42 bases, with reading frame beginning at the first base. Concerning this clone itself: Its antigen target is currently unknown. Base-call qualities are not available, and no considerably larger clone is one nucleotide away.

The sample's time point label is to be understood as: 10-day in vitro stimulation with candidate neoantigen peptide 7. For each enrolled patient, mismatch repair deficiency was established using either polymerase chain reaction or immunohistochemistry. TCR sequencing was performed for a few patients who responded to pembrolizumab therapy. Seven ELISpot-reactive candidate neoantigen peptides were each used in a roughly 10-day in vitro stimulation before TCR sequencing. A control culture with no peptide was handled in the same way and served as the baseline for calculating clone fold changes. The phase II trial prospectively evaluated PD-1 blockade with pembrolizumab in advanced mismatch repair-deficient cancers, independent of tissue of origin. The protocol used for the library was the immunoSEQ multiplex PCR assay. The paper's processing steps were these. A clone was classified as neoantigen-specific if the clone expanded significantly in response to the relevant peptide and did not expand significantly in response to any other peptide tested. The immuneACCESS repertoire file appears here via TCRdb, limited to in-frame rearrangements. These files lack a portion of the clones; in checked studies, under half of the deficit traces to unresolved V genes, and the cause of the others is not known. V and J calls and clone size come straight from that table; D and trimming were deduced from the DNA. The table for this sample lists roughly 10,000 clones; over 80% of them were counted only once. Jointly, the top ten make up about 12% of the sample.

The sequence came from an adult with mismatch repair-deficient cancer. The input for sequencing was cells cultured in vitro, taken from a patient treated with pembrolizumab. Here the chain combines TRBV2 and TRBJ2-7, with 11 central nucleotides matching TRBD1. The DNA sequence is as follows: TGTGCCAGCAAGGAGGGACAGGGGGGGTACGAGCAGTACTTC. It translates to CASKEGQGGYEQYF.